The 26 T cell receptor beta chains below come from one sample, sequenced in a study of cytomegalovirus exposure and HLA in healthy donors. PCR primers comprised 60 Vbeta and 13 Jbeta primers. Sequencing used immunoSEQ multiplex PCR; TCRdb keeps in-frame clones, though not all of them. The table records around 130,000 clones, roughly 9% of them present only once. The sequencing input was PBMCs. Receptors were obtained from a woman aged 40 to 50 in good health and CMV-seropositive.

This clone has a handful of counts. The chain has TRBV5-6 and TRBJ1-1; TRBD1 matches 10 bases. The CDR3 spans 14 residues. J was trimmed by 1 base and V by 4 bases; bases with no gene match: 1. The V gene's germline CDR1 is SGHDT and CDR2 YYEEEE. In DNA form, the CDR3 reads TGTGCCAGCAGCGGGGACAGGGGGAACACTGAAGCTTTCTTT. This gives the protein CASSGDRGNTEAFF.

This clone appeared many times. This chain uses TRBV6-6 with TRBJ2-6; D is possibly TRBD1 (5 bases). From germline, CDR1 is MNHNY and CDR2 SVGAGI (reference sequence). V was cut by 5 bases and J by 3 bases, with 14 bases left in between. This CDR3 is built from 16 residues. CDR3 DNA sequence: TGTGCCAGCAGTCCTACTCAGGGCTTTGGGGCCAACGTCCTGACTTTC. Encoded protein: CASSPTQGFGANVLTF.

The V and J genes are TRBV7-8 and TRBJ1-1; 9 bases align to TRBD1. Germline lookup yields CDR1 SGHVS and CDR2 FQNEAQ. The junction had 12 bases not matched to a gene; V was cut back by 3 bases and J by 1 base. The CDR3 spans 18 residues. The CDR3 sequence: CASSFSPKDRGRNTEAFF. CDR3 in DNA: TGTGCCAGCAGCTTTAGCCCGAAGGACAGGGGACGGAACACTGAAGCTTTCTTT.

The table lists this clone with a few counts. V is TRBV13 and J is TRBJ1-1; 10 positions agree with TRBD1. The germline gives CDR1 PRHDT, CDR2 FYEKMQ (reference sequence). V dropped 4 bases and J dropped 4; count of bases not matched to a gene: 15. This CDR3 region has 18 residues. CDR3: CASSSYRDRGLLGTEAFF. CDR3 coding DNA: TGTGCCAGCAGCTCGTACCGGGACAGGGGTCTGTTGGGCACTGAAGCTTTCTTT.

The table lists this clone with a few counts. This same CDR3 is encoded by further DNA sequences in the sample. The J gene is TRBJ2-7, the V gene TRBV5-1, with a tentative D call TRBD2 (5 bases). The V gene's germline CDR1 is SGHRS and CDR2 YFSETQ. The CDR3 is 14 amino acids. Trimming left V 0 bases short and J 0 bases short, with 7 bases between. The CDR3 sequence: CASSLDTSSYEQYF. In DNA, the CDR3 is TGCGCCAGCAGCTTGGACACTAGCTCCTACGAGCAGTACTTC.

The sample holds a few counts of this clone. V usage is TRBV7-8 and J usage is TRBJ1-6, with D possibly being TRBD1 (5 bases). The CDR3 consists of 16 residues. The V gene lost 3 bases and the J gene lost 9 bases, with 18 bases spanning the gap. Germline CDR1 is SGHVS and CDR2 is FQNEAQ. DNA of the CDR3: TGTGCCAGCAGCTTCGTTGAGGTGGCCGGGGGTTCACCCCTCCACTTT. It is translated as CASSFVEVAGGSPLHF.

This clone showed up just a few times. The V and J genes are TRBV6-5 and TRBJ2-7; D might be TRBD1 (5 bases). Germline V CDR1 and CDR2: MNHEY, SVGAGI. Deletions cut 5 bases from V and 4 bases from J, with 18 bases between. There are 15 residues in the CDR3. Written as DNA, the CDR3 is TGTGCCAGCAGTAAGACAGCAGGGTTTAGGTACGAGCAGTACTTC. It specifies CASSKTAGFRYEQYF.

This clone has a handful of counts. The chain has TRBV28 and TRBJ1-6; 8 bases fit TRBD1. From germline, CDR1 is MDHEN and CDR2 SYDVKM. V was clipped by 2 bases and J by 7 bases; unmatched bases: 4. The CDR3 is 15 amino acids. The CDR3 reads CASSLLDRENSPLHF. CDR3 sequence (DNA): TGTGCCAGCAGTTTACTGGACAGGGAGAATTCACCCCTCCACTTT.

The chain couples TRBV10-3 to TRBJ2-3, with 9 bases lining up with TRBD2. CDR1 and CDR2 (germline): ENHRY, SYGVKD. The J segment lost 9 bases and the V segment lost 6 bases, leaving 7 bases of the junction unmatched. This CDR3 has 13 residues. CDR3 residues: CAIRREGAETQYF. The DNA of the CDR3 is TGTGCCATCAGGCGGGAGGGGGCGGAGACGCAGTATTTT.

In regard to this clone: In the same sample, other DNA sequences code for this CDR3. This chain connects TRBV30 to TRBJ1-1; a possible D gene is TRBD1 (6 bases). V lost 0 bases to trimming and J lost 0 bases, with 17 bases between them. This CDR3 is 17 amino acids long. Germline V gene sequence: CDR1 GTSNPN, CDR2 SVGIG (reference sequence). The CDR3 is CAWSVGGSVLMNTEAFF. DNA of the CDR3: TGTGCCTGGAGTGTAGGGGGAAGTGTCCTAATGAACACTGAAGCTTTCTTT.

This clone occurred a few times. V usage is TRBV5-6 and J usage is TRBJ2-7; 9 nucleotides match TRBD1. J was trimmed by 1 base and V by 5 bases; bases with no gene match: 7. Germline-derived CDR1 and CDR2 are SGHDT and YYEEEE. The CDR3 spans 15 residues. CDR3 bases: TGTGCCAGCAGTCCAACGGGACAGGGATCCTACGAGCAGTACTTC. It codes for CASSPTGQGSYEQYF.

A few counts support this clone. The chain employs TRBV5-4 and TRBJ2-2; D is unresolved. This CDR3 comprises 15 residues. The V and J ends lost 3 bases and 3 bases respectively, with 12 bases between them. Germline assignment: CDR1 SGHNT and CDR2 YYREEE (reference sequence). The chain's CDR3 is CASSSNPSDTGELFF. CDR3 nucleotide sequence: TGTGCCAGCAGCTCCAACCCGTCGGACACCGGGGAGCTGTTTTTT.

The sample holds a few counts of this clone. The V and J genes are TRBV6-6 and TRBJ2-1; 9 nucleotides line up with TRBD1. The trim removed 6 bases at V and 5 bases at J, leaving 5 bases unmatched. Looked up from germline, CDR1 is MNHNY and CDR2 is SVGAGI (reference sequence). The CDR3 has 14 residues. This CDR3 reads CASRGQGPHNEQFF. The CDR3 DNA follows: TGTGCCAGCAGGGGACAGGGCCCACACAATGAGCAGTTCTTC.

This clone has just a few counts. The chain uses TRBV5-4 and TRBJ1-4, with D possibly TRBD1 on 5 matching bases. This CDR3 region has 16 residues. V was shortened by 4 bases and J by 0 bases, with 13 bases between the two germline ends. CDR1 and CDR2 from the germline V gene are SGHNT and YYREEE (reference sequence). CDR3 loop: CASSPGADATNEKLFF. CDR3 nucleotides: TGTGCCAGCAGCCCTGGGGCGGATGCAACTAATGAAAAACTGTTTTTT.

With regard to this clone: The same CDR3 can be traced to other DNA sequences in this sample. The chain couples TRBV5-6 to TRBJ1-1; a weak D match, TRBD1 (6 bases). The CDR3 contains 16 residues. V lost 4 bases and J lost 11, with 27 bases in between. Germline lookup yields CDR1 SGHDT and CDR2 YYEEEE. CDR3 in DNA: TGTGCCAGCAGCCCAGTACAGGGAGGGAGTGTCAGTGAGGCTTTCTTT. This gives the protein CASSPVQGGSVSEAFF. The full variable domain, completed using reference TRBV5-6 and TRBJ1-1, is DAGVTQSPTHLIKTRGQQVTLRCSPKSGHDTVSWYQQALGQGPQFIFQYYEEEERQRGNFPDRFSGHQFPNYSSELNVNALLLGDSALYLCASSPVQGGSVSEAFFGQGTRLTVV.

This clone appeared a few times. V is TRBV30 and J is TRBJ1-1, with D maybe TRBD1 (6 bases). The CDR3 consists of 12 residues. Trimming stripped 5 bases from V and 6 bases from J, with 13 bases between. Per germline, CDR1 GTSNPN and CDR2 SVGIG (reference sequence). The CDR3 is CAWVGGGPEAFF. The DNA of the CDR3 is TGTGCCTGGGTGGGCGGGGGGCCTGAAGCTTTCTTT.

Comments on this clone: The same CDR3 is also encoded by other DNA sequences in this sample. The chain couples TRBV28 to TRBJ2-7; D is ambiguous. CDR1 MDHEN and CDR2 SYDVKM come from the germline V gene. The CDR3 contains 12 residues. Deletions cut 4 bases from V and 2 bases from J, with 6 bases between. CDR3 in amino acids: CASSSFPYEQYF. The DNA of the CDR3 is TGTGCCAGCAGTTCCTTTCCCTACGAGCAGTACTTC. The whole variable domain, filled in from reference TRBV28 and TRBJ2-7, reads DVKVTQSSRYLVKRTGEKVFLECVQDMDHENMFWYRQDPGLGLRLIYFSYDVKMKEKGDIPEGYSVSREKKERFSLILESASTNQTSMYLCASSSFPYEQYFGPGTRLTVT.

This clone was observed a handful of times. The CDR3 coding sequence is TGTGCCAGCAGCCTAAGACAGGGCGGTACTAATGAAAAACTGTTTTTT. It yields the protein CASSLRQGGTNEKLFF. This sequence joins TRBV7-9 and TRBJ1-4; 7 nucleotides agree with TRBD1. The germline V gene encodes CDR1 SEHNR and CDR2 FQNEAQ (reference sequence). The CDR3 has 16 amino acids. Losses at the gene ends were 5 bases for V and 2 bases for J; bases not matched to a gene: 8.

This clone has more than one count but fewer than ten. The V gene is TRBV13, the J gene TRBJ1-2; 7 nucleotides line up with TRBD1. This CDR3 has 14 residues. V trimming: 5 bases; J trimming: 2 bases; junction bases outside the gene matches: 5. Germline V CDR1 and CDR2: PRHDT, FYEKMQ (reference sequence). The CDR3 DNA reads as TGTGCCAGCAGCCGGGACAGAACCAACTATGGCTACACCTTC. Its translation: CASSRDRTNYGYTF.

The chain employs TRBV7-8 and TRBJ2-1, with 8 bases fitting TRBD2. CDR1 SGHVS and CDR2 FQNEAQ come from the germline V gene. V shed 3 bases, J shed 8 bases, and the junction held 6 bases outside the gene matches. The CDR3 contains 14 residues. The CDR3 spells CASSFSGEEDEQFF. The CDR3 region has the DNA TGTGCCAGCAGCTTTAGCGGGGAAGAGGATGAGCAGTTCTTC.

The CDR3 DNA reads as TGTGCCAGTAGGGATCCTGCTGGGGGAGGCCCGGAAAAACTGTTTTTT. It is translated as CASRDPAGGGPEKLFF. The V gene is TRBV19, the J gene TRBJ1-4; the D gene is possibly TRBD1 (5 bases). The CDR3 extends over 16 amino acids. V lost 6 bases and J 8 bases, leaving 22 bases between the germline ends. CDR1 is LNHDA and CDR2 is SQIVND in the germline V gene (reference sequence).

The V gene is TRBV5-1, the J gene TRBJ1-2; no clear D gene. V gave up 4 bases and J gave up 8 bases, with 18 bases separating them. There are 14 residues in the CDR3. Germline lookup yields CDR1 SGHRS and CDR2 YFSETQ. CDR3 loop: CASSPGEGSWGYTF. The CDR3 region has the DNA TGCGCCAGCAGCCCCGGGGAGGGATCGTGGGGCTACACCTTC.

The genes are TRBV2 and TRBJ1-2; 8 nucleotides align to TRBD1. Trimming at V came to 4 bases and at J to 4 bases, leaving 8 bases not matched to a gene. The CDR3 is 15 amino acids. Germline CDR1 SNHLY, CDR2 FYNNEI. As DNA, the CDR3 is TGTGCCAGCAGTGGGAGCAGGGGGCGCTTCTATGGCTACACCTTC. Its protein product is CASSGSRGRFYGYTF.

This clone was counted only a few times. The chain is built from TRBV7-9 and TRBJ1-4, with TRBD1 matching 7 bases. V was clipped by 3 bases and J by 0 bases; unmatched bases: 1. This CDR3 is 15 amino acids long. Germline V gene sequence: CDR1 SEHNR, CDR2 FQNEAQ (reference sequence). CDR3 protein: CASSLGTATNEKLFF. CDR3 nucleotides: TGTGCCAGCAGCTTGGGGACAGCAACTAATGAAAAACTGTTTTTT.

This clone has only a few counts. As DNA, the CDR3 is TGTGCCAGCAGTACCCGGGACTACCTCTACGAGCAGTACTTC. Its protein is CASSTRDYLYEQYF. The chain employs TRBV6-1 and TRBJ2-7; 7 nucleotides match TRBD2. V lost 5 bases, J lost 3 bases, and 7 bases stayed unmatched. This CDR3 is 14 amino acids long. The V gene's germline CDR1 is MNHNS and CDR2 SASEGT.

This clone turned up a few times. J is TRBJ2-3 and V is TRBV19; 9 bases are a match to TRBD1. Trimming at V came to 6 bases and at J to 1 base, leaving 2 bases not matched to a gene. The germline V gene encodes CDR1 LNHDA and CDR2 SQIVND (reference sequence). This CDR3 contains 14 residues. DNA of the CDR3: TGTGCCAGTAGGAGGGACAGGGGCACAGATACGCAGTATTTT. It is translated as CASRRDRGTDTQYF.